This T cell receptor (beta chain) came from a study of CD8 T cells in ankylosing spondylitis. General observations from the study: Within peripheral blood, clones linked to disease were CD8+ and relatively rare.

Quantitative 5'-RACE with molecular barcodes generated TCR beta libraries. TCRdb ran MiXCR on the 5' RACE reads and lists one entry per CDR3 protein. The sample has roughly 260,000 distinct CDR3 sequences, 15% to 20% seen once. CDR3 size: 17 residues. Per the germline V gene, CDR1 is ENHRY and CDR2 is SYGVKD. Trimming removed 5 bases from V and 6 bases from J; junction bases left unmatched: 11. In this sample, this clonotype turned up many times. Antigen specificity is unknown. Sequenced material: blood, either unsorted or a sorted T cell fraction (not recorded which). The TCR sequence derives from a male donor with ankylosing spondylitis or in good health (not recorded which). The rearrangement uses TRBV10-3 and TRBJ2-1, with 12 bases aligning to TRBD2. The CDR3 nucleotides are TGTGCCATCAGTTTGGGGTTGACTAGCGGGAGTGGCAATGAGCAGTTCTTC. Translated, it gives CAISLGLTSGSGNEQFF.